This T cell receptor beta chain was profiled in a study of Graves' ophthalmopathy and Graves' hyperthyroidism. RNA transcripts served as template for amplifying TCR beta CDR3 sequences. The authors performed first-round RT-PCR with HTBI primers and then a second-round multiplex PCR. TCRdb re-called the multiplex PCR reads with MiXCR, one entry per CDR3 protein. In the table there are hundreds of thousands of distinct CDR3 sequences, about a fifth of which are singletons. In this cohort, patients with other autoimmune diseases, uncontrolled infections, pregnancy or lactation were excluded. The CDR3 loop spans 15 amino acids. Germline lookup yields CDR1 MGHDK and CDR2 SYGVNS. The V segment lost 6 bases and the J segment 4 bases; nucleotides outside the gene matches: 11. This clonotype was found a few times.

Sequenced material: peripheral blood. This clonotype was sampled from a woman between 45 and 60 years old with Graves' ophthalmopathy. The rearrangement links TRBV25-1 to TRBJ2-5; 7 bases line up with TRBD1. CDR3: CASRRQGLGGETQYF. CDR3 DNA sequence: TGTGCCAGCAGGCGACAGGGCTTAGGGGGAGAGACCCAGTACTTC.